This T cell receptor beta chain originates from a study of T cell responses to AZD1222 COVID-19 vaccine. CDR3 length equals 15 residues. TCRdb's copy holds only in-frame clones and misses some; the assay was immunoSEQ multiplex PCR. The data hold some 130,000 clones, with about 88% observed a single time. The sample here was peripheral blood, taken on day 0 of MenACWY control vaccination. V gene TRBV21-1 combines with J gene TRBJ1-5; the table's D call of TRBD1 was not tested on the DNA. TRBV21-1 has pseudogene status. The source is an adult in good health. The CDR3 region is CASSNLGVNDQPQHF. In DNA, the CDR3 is TGTGCCAGCAGCAATTTAGGGGTGAATGATCAGCCCCAGCATTTT.